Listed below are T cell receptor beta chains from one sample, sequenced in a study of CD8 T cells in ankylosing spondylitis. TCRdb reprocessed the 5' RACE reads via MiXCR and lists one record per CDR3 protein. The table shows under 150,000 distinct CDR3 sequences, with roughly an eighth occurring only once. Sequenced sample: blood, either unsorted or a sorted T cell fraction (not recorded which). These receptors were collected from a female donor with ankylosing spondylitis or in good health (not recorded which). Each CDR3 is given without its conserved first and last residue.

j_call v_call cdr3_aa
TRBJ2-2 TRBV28 ASSWGERTGELF
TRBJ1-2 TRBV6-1 ASSLRTGSYNYGYT
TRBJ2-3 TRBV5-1 ASVPGQSNGDTQY
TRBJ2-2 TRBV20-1 SARDHDLAGGRAGELF
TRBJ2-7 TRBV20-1 SARAPSGYEQY
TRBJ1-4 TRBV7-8 ASSGRWNEKLF
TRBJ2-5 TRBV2 ASSEFGGQTQY
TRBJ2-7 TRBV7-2 ASSLENLNVYEQY
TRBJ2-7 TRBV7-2 ASRPSDKSSYEQY
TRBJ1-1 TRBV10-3 AIRGVDTEAF
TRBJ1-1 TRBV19 ASSSFRGLDTEAF
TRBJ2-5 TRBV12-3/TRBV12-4 ASSTRETQY
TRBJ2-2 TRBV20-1 SARVGRGTGELF
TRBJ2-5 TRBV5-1 ASSSGTGMAETQY
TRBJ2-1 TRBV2 ASSETYNEQF
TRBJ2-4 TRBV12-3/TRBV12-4 ASSLGGGHRAKNIQY
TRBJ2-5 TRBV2 ASSESPGNQETQY
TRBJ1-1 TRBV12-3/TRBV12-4 ASRTQGNTEAF
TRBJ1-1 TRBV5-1 ASSPEGRNTEAF
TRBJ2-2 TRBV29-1 SVEDYGGRTGELF
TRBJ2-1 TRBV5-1 ASSGTAGTALNEQF
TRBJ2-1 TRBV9 ASSVGLAGGENEQF
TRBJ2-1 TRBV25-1 ASSGLESGTLDNEQF
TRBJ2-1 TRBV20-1 SAMGGRAVGEQF
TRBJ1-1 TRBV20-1 SARDTQGYTEAF
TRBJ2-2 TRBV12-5 ASGSGGELF
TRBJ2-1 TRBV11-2 ASSPPGLARNEQF
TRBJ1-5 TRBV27 ASRRQGLGNQPQH
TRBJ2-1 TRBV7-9 ASSSIPTVLGYNEQF
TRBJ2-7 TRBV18 ASSPARAYEQY
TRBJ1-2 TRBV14 ASSRGQGLWYGYT
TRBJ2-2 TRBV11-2 ASSSGTQRTGELF
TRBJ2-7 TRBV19 ASKGTGVYEQY
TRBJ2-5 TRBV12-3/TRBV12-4 ASSLSGVSLETQY
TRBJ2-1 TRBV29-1 SVEAGSYNEQF
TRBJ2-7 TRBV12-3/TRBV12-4 ASRPTGRGYEQY
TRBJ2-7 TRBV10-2 ASSAGRPPEQY
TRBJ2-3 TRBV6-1 ASRRGQGSDTQY
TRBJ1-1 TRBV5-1 ASSLEGRAVNTEAF
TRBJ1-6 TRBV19 ASNQGPYSPLH
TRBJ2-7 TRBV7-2 ASSQTGTTIYEQY
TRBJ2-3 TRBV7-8 ASSFGQGQIFKDTQY